The rows below give T cell receptor beta chains drawn from one sample of a study of Graves' ophthalmopathy and Graves' hyperthyroidism. From the multiplex PCR reads, TCRdb called clonotypes with MiXCR, one entry per CDR3 protein. The data hold 200,000 to 300,000 distinct CDR3 sequences, with approximately 42% observed a single time. Sequencing was carried out using peripheral blood. These receptors were taken from an adult man with Graves' ophthalmopathy. Both conserved end residues are part of each CDR3. The order of the fields is clone size, J gene, D gene, V gene, CDR3 length, CDR3 protein, CDR3 DNA. A D gene is named only where the DNA matches it firmly. Expanded clones are given a class, and other clones once, few, many or no size at all.

NA	TRBJ2-7	NA	TRBV20-1	15	CSASGPGKILNEQYF	TGCAGTGCTAGCGGGCCAGGGAAAATCCTAAACGAGCAGTACTTC
NA	TRBJ1-1	NA	TRBV6-6	13	CASSYHMSPEAFF	TGTGCCAGCAGTTACCACATGTCACCTGAAGCTTTCTTT
NA	TRBJ2-2	TRBD1	TRBV6-2/TRBV6-3	16	CASSYLGQQNTGELFF	TGTGCCAGCAGTTACCTGGGACAGCAGAACACCGGGGAGCTGTTTTTT
NA	TRBJ1-1	NA	TRBV13	14	CASSPGRLSTEAFF	TGTGCCAGCAGCCCTGGACGGTTGAGCACTGAAGCTTTCTTT
NA	TRBJ2-3	NA	TRBV2	12	CASSLRADTQYF	TGTGCCAGCAGCCTAAGGGCAGATACGCAGTATTTT
few	TRBJ2-5	TRBD2	TRBV5-6	17	CASSSRNLAGGAGAQYF	TGTGCCAGCAGCTCCCGGAATCTAGCGGGGGGGGCAGGGGCCCAGTACTTC
NA	TRBJ1-5	NA	TRBV19	14	CASSVTGIGQPQHF	TGTGCCAGTAGTGTCACAGGGATCGGACAGCCCCAGCATTTT
many	TRBJ1-1	NA	TRBV2	15	CASRIERYGGTEAFF	TGTGCCAGCAGGATCGAGCGATACGGGGGCACTGAAGCTTTCTTT
few	TRBJ1-2	TRBD1	TRBV3-1	14	CASSPRTGSNGYTF	TGTGCCAGCAGCCCCCGGACAGGGTCGAATGGCTACACCTTC
NA	TRBJ1-1	NA	TRBV19	12	CASSPQEFEAFF	TGTGCCAGTAGTCCTCAGGAGTTTGAAGCTTTCTTT
many	TRBJ2-7	NA	TRBV15	12	CATSRGQYEQYF	TGTGCCACCAGCAGAGGACAGTACGAGCAGTACTTC
NA	TRBJ2-1	TRBD1	TRBV24-1	15	CATSDFGTDYNEQFF	TGTGCCACCAGTGATTTTGGGACAGATTACAATGAGCAGTTCTTC
few	TRBJ2-2	NA	TRBV7-2	14	CASSSGSTTGELFF	TGTGCCAGCAGCTCCGGAAGTACCACCGGGGAGCTGTTTTTT
NA	TRBJ1-2	NA	TRBV7-8	15	CASSLGPGHNYGYTF	TGTGCCAGCAGCTTAGGACCGGGACATAACTATGGCTACACCTTC
NA	TRBJ2-7	TRBD1	TRBV9	14	CASSSDRDSDEQYF	TGTGCCAGCAGCTCCGACAGGGACAGTGACGAGCAGTACTTC
NA	TRBJ1-1	NA	TRBV7-8	16	CASRGRKAGVGTEAFF	TGTGCCAGCAGAGGTCGTAAAGCGGGGGTTGGCACTGAAGCTTTCTTT
NA	TRBJ1-1	NA	TRBV7-9	13	CASSPPVGTEAFF	TGTGCCAGCAGCCCCCCAGTGGGGACTGAAGCTTTCTTT
NA	TRBJ2-5	NA	TRBV6-5	12	CARSDLYETQYF	TGTGCCCGCAGCGACCTTTATGAGACCCAGTACTTC
NA	TRBJ2-7	NA	TRBV7-9	16	CASSLPRESVSYEQYF	TGTGCCAGCAGCCTCCCCCGAGAGTCAGTCTCCTACGAGCAGTACTTC
few	TRBJ2-7	TRBD2	TRBV10-3	14	CAISEVLAGHEQYF	TGTGCCATCAGTGAGGTTCTAGCGGGCCACGAGCAGTACTTC
NA	TRBJ2-5	NA	TRBV7-6	17	CASSLYFQAGGPETQYF	TGTGCCAGCAGCTTATATTTCCAGGCTGGGGGTCCAGAGACCCAGTACTTC
few	TRBJ1-4	NA	TRBV7-9	13	CASSLVSSEKLFF	TGTGCCAGCAGCTTAGTATCGAGTGAAAAACTGTTTTTT
NA	TRBJ2-7	TRBD1	TRBV20-1	17	CSAHLFESGTGSYEQYF	TGCAGTGCTCACCTGTTCGAATCCGGGACAGGGTCTTACGAGCAGTACTTC
NA	TRBJ2-6	TRBD1	TRBV20-1	19	CSATSLLSLDRGIGNTEAF	TGCAGTGCTACCTCCCTCCTTTCCCTTGACAGGGGGATTGGGAACACTGAAGCTTTC
NA	TRBJ2-5	TRBD2	TRBV7-6	18	CASSPKPGLAAGWKTQYF	TGTGCTAGCAGCCCAAAACCGGGACTAGCAGCGGGTTGGAAGACCCAGTACTTC
NA	TRBJ1-5	NA	TRBV20-1	16	CSARRVAGFIDQPQHF	TGCAGTGCTAGAAGGGTGGCAGGGTTTATAGATCAGCCCCAGCATTTT
NA	TRBJ1-6	TRBD1	TRBV20-1	14	CSAVTGTVDSPLHF	TGCAGTGCCGTCACCGGGACAGTGGATTCACCCCTCCACTTT
NA	TRBJ2-7	NA	TRBV20-1	15	CSARDIDHGAYEQYF	TGCAGTGCTAGAGATATAGATCACGGGGCCTACGAGCAGTACTTC
many	TRBJ2-5	NA	TRBV3-1	13	CASSLALQETQYF	TGTGCCAGCAGCCTAGCGCTCCAAGAGACCCAGTACTTC
once	TRBJ1-4	NA	TRBV12-3/TRBV12-4	13	CASSFGPGEKLFF	TGTGCCAGCAGCTTCGGACCGGGGGAAAAACTGTTTTTT
NA	TRBJ2-7	NA	TRBV7-8	19	CASSQDRLKRVSAYYEQYF	TGTGCCAGCAGCCAAGACCGACTTAAAAGGGTCAGTGCTTACTACGAGCAGTACTTC
NA	TRBJ1-2	NA	TRBV2	20	CASSELPGISTARRDYGYTF	TGTGCCAGCAGTGAACTCCCAGGAATCTCGACAGCACGGAGGGACTATGGCTACACCTTC
NA	TRBJ1-6	TRBD1	TRBV2	16	CASIGTESSYNSPLHF	TGTGCCAGCATCGGGACAGAGAGCTCCTATAATTCACCCCTCCACTTT
many	TRBJ2-6	NA	TRBV10-3	17	CAISDAGQTSGANVLTF	TGTGCCATCAGTGATGCAGGGCAAACCTCTGGGGCCAACGTCCTGACTTTC
NA	TRBJ2-2	NA	TRBV18	10	CATLTGELFF	TGTGCTACCTTGACCGGGGAGCTGTTTTTT